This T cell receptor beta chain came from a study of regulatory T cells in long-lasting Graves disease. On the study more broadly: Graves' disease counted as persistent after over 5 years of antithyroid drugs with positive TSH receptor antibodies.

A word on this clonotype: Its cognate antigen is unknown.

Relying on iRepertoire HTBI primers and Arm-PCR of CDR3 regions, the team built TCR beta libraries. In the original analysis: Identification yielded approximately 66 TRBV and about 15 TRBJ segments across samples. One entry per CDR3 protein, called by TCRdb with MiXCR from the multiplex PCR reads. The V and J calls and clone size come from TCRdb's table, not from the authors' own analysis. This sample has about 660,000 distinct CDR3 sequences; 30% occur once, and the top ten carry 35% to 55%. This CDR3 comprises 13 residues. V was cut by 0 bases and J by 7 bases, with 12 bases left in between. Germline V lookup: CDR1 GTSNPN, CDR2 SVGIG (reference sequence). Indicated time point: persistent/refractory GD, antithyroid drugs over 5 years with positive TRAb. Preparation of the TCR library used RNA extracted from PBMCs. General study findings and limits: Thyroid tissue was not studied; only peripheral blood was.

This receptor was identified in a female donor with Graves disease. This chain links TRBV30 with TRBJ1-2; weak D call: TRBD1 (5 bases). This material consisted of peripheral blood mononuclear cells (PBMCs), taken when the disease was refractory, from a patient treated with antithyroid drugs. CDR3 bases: TGTGCCTGGAGTGTAGGCAGGGATGGTGGCTACACCTTC. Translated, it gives CAWSVGRDGGYTF.